These 14 T cell receptor beta chains share one sample of origin, sequenced in a study of blood T cell repertoires in COVID-19. Profiled with immunoSEQ multiplex PCR; TCRdb holds only in-frame clones, not every one. The profile covers about 59,000 clones, with around 85% appearing a single time and around 5.1% taken by the ten largest. The material sequenced was peripheral blood. These receptor sequences come from a woman between 70 and 85 years old with acute or convalescent COVID-19.

The table lists this clone with a few counts. The genes are TRBV28 and TRBJ1-4; 8 bases are a match to TRBD1. With V trimmed by 8 bases and J by 5 bases, 7 bases remained unmatched. The CDR3 is 14 amino acids. Germline CDR1 and CDR2: MDHEN and SYDVKM. The CDR3 sequence is CASSKRTGNEKLFF. The CDR3 DNA sequence: TGTGCCAGCTCAAAACGGACAGGGAATGAAAAACTGTTTTTT.

In DNA, the CDR3 is TGTGCCAGCAGCCCCTCCCAGGGGGCCTGGCCTGATCAGCCCCAGCATTTT. This translates into CASSPSQGAWPDQPQHF. The chain carries TRBV12-1 and TRBJ1-5; whether TRBD1, the table's D call, matches the DNA was not checked. TRBV12-1 is annotated as a pseudogene. CDR3 length: 17 amino acids.

The chain couples TRBV18 to TRBJ2-5, with D tentatively TRBD1 (5 bases). Germline V CDR1 and CDR2: KGHSH, LQKENI. The V end was cut by 3 bases, the J end by 1 base, with 12 bases between. This CDR3 comprises 15 residues. CDR3 coding DNA: TGTGCCAGCTCACCCGGGCAGGGTCCCCAAGAGACCCAGTACTTC. Its protein is CASSPGQGPQETQYF. The variable domain in full, with the rest retrieved from reference TRBV18 and TRBJ2-5, is NAGVMQNPRHLVRRRGQEARLRCSPMKGHSHVYWYRQLPEEGLKFMVYLQKENIIDESGMPKERFSAEFPKEGPSILRIQQVVRGDSAAYFCASSPGQGPQETQYFGPGTRLLVL.

The chain employs TRBV9 and TRBJ2-5; TRBD2 aligns across 7 bases. This CDR3 has 16 residues. Trimming removed 1 base from V and 1 base from J; junction bases left unmatched: 7. Germline V gene data show CDR1 as SGDLS and CDR2 as YYNGEE. CDR3 sequence: CASSVTTGGSQETQYF. The CDR3 DNA reads as TGTGCCAGCAGCGTAACCACGGGGGGTTCCCAAGAGACCCAGTACTTC.

The chain links TRBV4-2 to TRBJ2-7; 8 bases match TRBD2. In germline, CDR1 is LGHNA, CDR2 YNFKEQ. The CDR3 has 15 residues. V lost 0 bases to trimming and J lost 3 bases; unmatched junction nucleotides: 4. Written as DNA, the CDR3 is TGTGCCAGCAGCCAAGATGCTGCGGGGGGCTACGAGCAGTACTTC. Its translation: CASSQDAAGGYEQYF.

The rearrangement uses TRBV2 and TRBJ2-3; D is undetermined. CDR3 length: 12 amino acids. V was clipped by 4 bases and J by 6 bases, with 8 bases between them. CDR1 SNHLY and CDR2 FYNNEI come from the germline V gene. The DNA for the CDR3 is TGTGCCAGCAGTGTTGTCATGGATACGCAGTATTTT. Residues: CASSVVMDTQYF.

The chain recombines TRBV4-2 with TRBJ1-2, with a possible D match to TRBD1 (6 bases). The germline V gene has CDR1 LGHNA and CDR2 YNFKEQ. This CDR3 spans 16 amino acids. V was clipped by 0 bases and J by 5 bases, with 16 bases between them. The CDR3 nucleotides are TGTGCCAGCAGCCAAGATGCCGGGGTCAGGGGTTATGGCTACACCTTC. It specifies CASSQDAGVRGYGYTF.

The chain has TRBV28 and TRBJ1-1; the D is unclear. V dropped 5 bases and J dropped 5 bases, with 12 bases sitting between them. The germline V gene encodes CDR1 MDHEN and CDR2 SYDVKM. This CDR3 comprises 13 residues. The CDR3 nucleotides read TGTGCCAGCAGTCGGACTGTTAAGACTGAAGCTTTCTTT. Translation gives CASSRTVKTEAFF.

This clone was recorded once. The chain joins TRBV20-1 to TRBJ2-3, with D hard to call. The CDR3 spans 11 residues. The V and J ends lost 1 base and 13 bases respectively, with 12 bases between them. CDR1 DFQATT and CDR2 SNEGSKA come from the germline V gene (reference sequence). The CDR3 DNA follows: TGCAGTGCTAGAGTGAAGAAGCTGGAGTATTTT. Residues: CSARVKKLEYF.

The chain is built from TRBV9 and TRBJ1-3, with 8 bases aligning to TRBD1. The V segment lost 0 bases and the J segment 7 bases; nucleotides outside the gene matches: 9. CDR3 size: 16 residues. CDR1 is SGDLS and CDR2 is YYNGEE in the germline V gene. Here the CDR3 DNA reads TGTGCCAGCAGCGTAGGTAGTTGGACAGGGCAGAACACCATATATTTT. It yields the protein CASSVGSWTGQNTIYF.

V is TRBV2 and J is TRBJ1-4; D possibly corresponds to TRBD1 (5 bases). The germline V gene has CDR1 SNHLY and CDR2 FYNNEI. The V end was cut by 4 bases, the J end by 3 bases, with 9 bases between. The CDR3 length is 14 residues. DNA for the CDR3: TGTGCCAGCAGTGGGGGAGGGGCTAATGAAAAACTGTTTTTT. Translating it yields CASSGGGANEKLFF.

This clone was observed once. This rearrangement joins TRBV2 to TRBJ1-6; 8 bases match TRBD1. The CDR3 length is 14 residues. V was clipped by 2 bases and J by 7 bases; unmatched bases: 1. The germline V gene encodes CDR1 SNHLY and CDR2 FYNNEI. The CDR3 here is CASSENRGNSPLHF. CDR3 coding DNA: TGTGCCAGCAGTGAAAACAGGGGGAATTCACCCCTCCACTTT.

This chain uses TRBV28 with TRBJ1-1, with a weak D call TRBD1 (5 bases). V lost 6 bases and J 2 bases, leaving 13 bases between the germline ends. The germline V gene encodes CDR1 MDHEN and CDR2 SYDVKM. There are 14 residues in the CDR3. CDR3 in DNA: TGTGCCAGCAGGTGGGGACTGGCAAACACTGAAGCTTTCTTT. It translates to CASRWGLANTEAFF.

This chain links TRBV5-4 with TRBJ2-7; tentatively, D is TRBD1 (5 bases). This CDR3 has 12 amino acids. Germline V gene lookup returns CDR1 SGHNT and CDR2 YYREEE (reference sequence). Trimming pared 4 bases from V and 2 bases from J, leaving 7 bases between. The CDR3: CASSKDTYEQYF. The CDR3 DNA is TGTGCCAGCAGCAAGGACACCTACGAGCAGTACTTC.